The 21 T cell receptor beta chains listed next were all sequenced from one sample in a study of cytomegalovirus exposure and HLA in healthy donors. Primers for the PCR totalled 60 Vbeta and 13 Jbeta. The table came from immunoSEQ multiplex PCR; TCRdb's copy has only in-frame clones and leaves some out. The sample is made up of approximately 92,000 clones, and the top ten hold 3.4% of it. Material for sequencing was PBMCs. These receptors came from a woman aged 25 to 45 in good health and CMV-seronegative.

The chain recombines TRBV6-5 with TRBJ2-3, with 8 bases that match TRBD1. Germline assignment: CDR1 MNHEY and CDR2 SVGAGI. V gave up 0 bases and J gave up 5 bases; unmatched junction bases: 7. This CDR3 region has 16 residues. In DNA form, the CDR3 reads TGTGCCAGCAGTTACTCCCCGGGACAGGTCGGAGATACGCAGTATTTT. Protein: CASSYSPGQVGDTQYF.

CDR3 DNA: TGTGCCAGCAGTCCTAGCGGGATGCAAGAGACCCAGTACTTC. Its translation is CASSPSGMQETQYF. The chain combines TRBV6-1 with TRBJ2-5, with 9 bases identical to TRBD2. Germline V gene lookup returns CDR1 MNHNS and CDR2 SASEGT. The CDR3 extends over 14 amino acids. With 5 bases clipped from V and 2 bases from J, the junction kept 3 bases outside the gene matches.

The chain carries TRBV6-1 and TRBJ1-1; 9 nucleotides align to TRBD1. The CDR3 is 16 amino acids. J was trimmed by 1 base and V by 3 bases; bases with no gene match: 6. Germline-derived CDR1 and CDR2 are MNHNS and SASEGT. The CDR3 spells CASSDPDRGRNTEAFF. The DNA for the CDR3 is TGTGCCAGCAGTGACCCGGACAGGGGTCGGAACACTGAAGCTTTCTTT.

The chain is built from TRBV9 and TRBJ2-2; TRBD1 matches 7 bases. Germline trimming cut 6 bases from V and 6 bases from J; bases unmatched to any gene: 8. Germline-derived CDR1 and CDR2 are SGDLS and YYNGEE. The CDR3 totals 14 residues. The CDR3 nucleotides are TGTGCCAGCACTCGACAGGGCGAGGCCGGGGAGCTGTTTTTT. Its translation: CASTRQGEAGELFF.

The chain uses TRBV30 and TRBJ1-6; D gene ambiguous. The CDR3 consists of 13 residues. V was trimmed by 1 base and J by 5 bases, leaving 6 bases between them. Germline loops: CDR1 GTSNPN, CDR2 SVGIG (reference sequence). CDR3 amino acids: CAWSGSDNSPLHF. Written as DNA, the CDR3 is TGTGCCTGGAGTGGCAGCGATAATTCACCCCTCCACTTT.

The chain uses TRBV15 and TRBJ1-4; D is ambiguous. CDR1 is LNHNV and CDR2 is YYDKDF in the germline V gene (reference sequence). This CDR3 comprises 16 residues. Trimming cost V 0 bases and J 4 bases, with 12 bases left between them. The DNA for the CDR3 is TGTGCCACCAGCAGAGAATTGCCCAGCGGTAATGAAAAACTGTTTTTT. This sequence encodes CATSRELPSGNEKLFF. Supplemented by reference TRBV15 and TRBJ1-4, the full variable domain reads DAMVIQNPRYQVTQFGKPVTLSCSQTLNHNVMYWYQQKSSQAPKLLFHYYDKDFNNEADTPDNFQSRRPNTSFCFLDIRSPGLGDTAMYLCATSRELPSGNEKLFFGSGTQLSVL.

The chain links TRBV27 to TRBJ1-2; 7 positions agree with TRBD1. V trimming: 6 bases; J trimming: 7 bases; junction bases outside the gene matches: 5. This CDR3 spans 12 amino acids. Germline CDR1 MNHEY, CDR2 SMNVEV (reference sequence). CDR3 coding DNA: TGTGCCAGCAGGACAGGGACCAGTGGCTACACCTTC. Translated: CASRTGTSGYTF.

The chain has TRBV19 and TRBJ1-2; D is possibly TRBD1 (5 bases). The germline V and J ends were trimmed by 6 bases and 4 bases, with 9 bases remaining between them. Germline V lookup: CDR1 LNHDA, CDR2 SQIVND (reference sequence). There are 12 residues in the CDR3. As DNA, the CDR3 is TGTGCCAGTAGCCCGGGGGGCTATGGCTACACCTTC. The encoded protein is CASSPGGYGYTF.

This chain links TRBV2 with TRBJ2-7, with a weak D call TRBD1 (6 bases). CDR1 SNHLY and CDR2 FYNNEI come from the germline V gene. Trimming stripped 8 bases from V and 1 base from J, with 15 bases between. The CDR3 extends over 14 amino acids. The CDR3, as DNA: TGTGCCAGCGGTGGAGGTAGGGGGTCCTACGAGCAGTACTTC. Protein sequence: CASGGGRGSYEQYF.

This chain uses TRBV7-3 with TRBJ1-1; D is ambiguous. V lost 0 bases and J lost 3, with 11 bases in between. The CDR3 runs to 15 residues. CDR1 is SGHTA, CDR2 FQGTGA, per germline. The CDR3 DNA is TGTGCCAGCAGCTTAACGTTGGGCGGGGACACTGAAGCTTTCTTT. Protein product: CASSLTLGGDTEAFF.

This chain connects TRBV28 to TRBJ2-2; unclear D gene. Germline lookup yields CDR1 MDHEN and CDR2 SYDVKM. The CDR3 sequence is 16 residues long. The germline V and J ends were trimmed by 4 bases and 3 bases, with 15 bases remaining between them. CDR3 residues: CASSSTLDRDTGELFF. CDR3 DNA sequence: TGTGCCAGCAGTTCCACCCTTGATCGGGACACCGGGGAGCTGTTTTTT.

This chain uses TRBV15 with TRBJ1-1; D remains ambiguous. With 0 bases removed from V and 8 bases from J, the gap between germline ends came to 7 bases. CDR3 length: 12 residues. Germline V gene lookup returns CDR1 LNHNV and CDR2 YYDKDF (reference sequence). The CDR3 DNA is TGTGCCACCAGCAGAGACAGTTCCGAAGCTTTCTTT. It encodes CATSRDSSEAFF.

The rearrangement joins TRBV7-9 to TRBJ1-5, with D unclear. Looked up from germline, CDR1 is SEHNR and CDR2 is FQNEAQ (reference sequence). The V gene lost 3 bases and the J gene lost 7 bases, with 19 bases spanning the gap. There are 16 residues in the CDR3. The CDR3 here is CASSFEYGEPRQPQHF. DNA for the CDR3: TGTGCCAGCAGCTTTGAGTACGGGGAACCAAGACAGCCCCAGCATTTT. Looking up the rest from reference TRBV7-9 and TRBJ1-5 gives the full variable domain: DTGVSQNPRHKITKRGQNVTFRCDPISEHNRLYWYRQTLGQGPEFLTYFQNEAQLEKSRLLSDRFSAERPKGSFSTLEIQRTEQGDSAMYLCASSFEYGEPRQPQHFGDGTRLSIL.

This chain uses TRBV7-9 with TRBJ2-1; D is undetermined. The length of the CDR3 is 13 residues. CDR1 SEHNR and CDR2 FQNEAQ come from the germline V gene (reference sequence). The V end was cut by 5 bases, the J end by 3 bases, with 8 bases between. The DNA of the CDR3 is TGTGCCAGCAGCCTCTCCCTCTACAATGAGCAGTTCTTC. It encodes CASSLSLYNEQFF.

The rearrangement joins TRBV27 to TRBJ1-2; D call uncertain. V lost 4 bases and J 8 bases, leaving 17 bases between the germline ends. The CDR3 extends over 14 amino acids. Germline V gene data show CDR1 as MNHEY and CDR2 as SMNVEV (reference sequence). Written as DNA, the CDR3 is TGTGCCAGCAGTTACCGGAGAGCTACCGGGGGCTACACCTTC. Protein: CASSYRRATGGYTF.

This chain links TRBV4-1 with TRBJ2-6; 7 bases match TRBD2. CDR3 length equals 19 residues. Trimming at V came to 3 bases and at J to 2 bases, leaving 13 bases not matched to a gene. Germline assignment: CDR1 MGHRA and CDR2 YSYEKL. CDR3 amino acids: CASSQGRARVLPGANVLTF. The CDR3 region has the DNA TGCGCCAGCAGCCAGGGGAGGGCCAGGGTCCTACCTGGGGCCAACGTCCTGACTTTC.

V is TRBV30 and J is TRBJ2-5; weak D call: TRBD2 (5 bases). Per germline, CDR1 GTSNPN and CDR2 SVGIG (reference sequence). The CDR3 runs to 13 residues. V was shortened by 2 bases and J by 5 bases, with 12 bases between the two germline ends. CDR3 nucleotide sequence: TGTGCCTGGAGTTGGGGTCCGGGGGAGACCCAGTACTTC. This gives the protein CAWSWGPGETQYF. The full variable domain, its missing parts supplied by reference TRBV30 and TRBJ2-5, is SQTIHQWPATLVQPVGSPLSLECTVEGTSNPNLYWYRQAAGRGLQLLFYSVGIGQISSEVPQNLSASRPQDRQFILSSKKLLLSDSGFYLCAWSWGPGETQYFGPGTRLLVL.

This chain's CDR3 is CSVEDTGNQPQHF. The CDR3 DNA sequence: TGCAGCGTTGAAGATACAGGGAATCAGCCCCAGCATTTT. The rearrangement uses TRBV29-1 and TRBJ1-5, with D possibly being TRBD1 (6 bases). The germline gives CDR1 SQVTM, CDR2 ANQGSEA. This CDR3 spans 13 amino acids. V was pared by 0 bases and J by 4 bases, with 7 bases between.

The rearrangement links TRBV7-8 to TRBJ2-7, with TRBD1 matching over 9 bases. Germline V CDR1 and CDR2: SGHVS, FQNEAQ. With V trimmed by 6 bases and J by 2 bases, 11 bases remained unmatched. CDR3 length equals 16 residues. CDR3: CASSDPGTGLPYEQYF. CDR3 bases: TGTGCCAGCAGTGACCCAGGGACAGGGCTCCCCTACGAGCAGTACTTC. Full variable domain (missing parts from reference TRBV7-8 and TRBJ2-7): GAGVSQSPRYKVAKRGQDVALRCDPISGHVSLFWYQQALGQGPEFLTYFQNEAQLDKSGLPSDRFFAERPEGSVSTLKIQRTQQEDSAVYLCASSDPGTGLPYEQYFGPGTRLTVT.

This chain connects TRBV6-5 to TRBJ2-3; possibly TRBD2 for D (5 bases). With 2 bases removed from V and 5 bases from J, the gap between germline ends came to 11 bases. Germline lookup yields CDR1 MNHEY and CDR2 SVGAGI. The CDR3 has 14 residues. The DNA for the CDR3 is TGTGCCAGCAGTTACGGGATGGCGGGAGATACGCAGTATTTT. Translating gives CASSYGMAGDTQYF.

The chain uses TRBV7-2 and TRBJ1-2; possible D gene TRBD1, 5 bases. The CDR3 runs 11 residues. V was cut by 8 bases and J by 7 bases, with 11 bases left in between. CDR1 and CDR2 (germline): SGHTA, FQGNSA. The CDR3 protein is CASWGLLGYTF. CDR3 bases: TGTGCCAGCTGGGGACTTCTTGGCTACACCTTC.